This TCR beta chain derives from a study of T-cell reconstitution after alpha-beta-depleted transplantation in children. The study, taken as a whole, reports: In patients about two months after transplant, alpha-beta T cells reportedly arose from several hundred expanded graft clones.

Unique molecular identifiers were built into the TCRbeta library. TCRdb used MiXCR to reprocess the PCR reads, holding one entry per CDR3 protein. The sample consists of some 110,000 distinct CDR3 sequences, 10% of them appearing once. This CDR3 comprises 16 residues. V lost 3 bases, J lost 7 bases, and 5 bases stayed unmatched. Details on this clonotype: No antigen is known for it.

This clonotype was obtained from a boy aged 2 to 10 with acute lymphoblastic leukemia, due to receive a stem cell transplant. The source material was PBMCs, sampled before TCRalphabeta/CD19-depleted stem cell transplant. The rearrangement uses TRBV12-3 or TRBV12-4 and TRBJ2-2, with TRBD2 identical over 13 bases. This CDR3 is CASSFRLAGGIGELFF. Here the CDR3 DNA reads TGTGCCAGCAGTTTCCGACTAGCGGGAGGTATCGGGGAGCTGTTTTTT.